This paragraph reports one T cell receptor (beta chain). What it binds is unknown. The isolated RNA, all of it, was reverse transcribed, so expressed TCRB transcripts were what got sequenced. Measured with immunoSEQ multiplex PCR; TCRdb has only the in-frame clones, and not every one. The data show about 650,000 clones, with around 11% seen just once and around 0.12% held by the top ten. This entry belongs to a study of beta chain features in type 1 diabetes. Study-level points and caveats: Among all four CD4+ subsets, Type 1 diabetes patients had TCRB CDR3s that were moderately but significantly shorter.

The CDR3 has 16 amino acids. Trimming took 5 bases from V and 3 from J; bases not matched to a gene: 7. Per germline, CDR1 SNHLY and CDR2 FYNNEI. The sequencing input was naive CD4+ T cells from blood. The V and J genes are TRBV2 and TRBJ2-1, with 10 bases that match TRBD2. This TCR was sampled from a young man with type 1 diabetes. CDR3 protein: CASSSYSGGNYNEQFF. CDR3 in DNA: TGTGCCAGCAGTTCTTATAGCGGGGGGAACTACAATGAGCAGTTCTTC.